This T cell receptor beta chain was profiled in a study of cytomegalovirus exposure and HLA in healthy donors. Turning to the study itself: A subsequent analysis stated that the 120 or so validation repertoires were run on the same platform as the roughly 620 first-cohort repertoires. Overall study results and limits: According to reports, the classifier identified cytomegalovirus status with high specificity and sensitivity. The study put 150 or so TCR beta chains on its list as cytomegalovirus-associated.

The CDR3 spans 15 residues. Trimming removed 4 bases from V and 1 base from J, with 11 bases in between. CDR1 and CDR2 (germline): LNHDA, SQIVND (reference sequence). TCRdb's copy holds only in-frame clones and misses some; the assay was immunoSEQ multiplex PCR. The sample includes about 130,000 clones, 90% to 95% of them seen just once. Comments on this clone: Its antigen is undetermined.

The rearrangement links TRBV19 to TRBJ1-5; D is unclear. The specimen sequenced was PBMCs. The TCR was taken from a woman between 18 and 29 years old in good health and CMV-seronegative. The CDR3 sequence: CASSNVHRSNQPQHF. The CDR3 nucleotides read TGTGCCAGTAGTAATGTCCATCGGAGCAATCAGCCCCAGCATTTT.